This section outlines one T cell receptor (beta chain) sequence together with its context. Antigen: not known. The study ran its PCR with 60 Vbeta and 13 Jbeta primers. Repertoires were generated with immunoSEQ multiplex PCR, while TCRdb's copy carries only in-frame clones and drops some. The sample holds approximately 130,000 clones, approximately 78% seen once. This sample stems from a study of cytomegalovirus exposure and HLA in healthy donors. The ends were cut back, 11 bases at V and 2 bases at J, with 11 bases in the middle. The CDR3 is made up of 12 amino acids. Germline CDR1 reads SNHLY; CDR2 reads FYNNEI. Study-wide findings and caveats: Immune exposure information comprised only CMV serostatus. In an earlier analysis, in some 500 donors, most V segments appeared productive either ~87% or ~30% of the time.

The source material was PBMCs. The chain links TRBV2 to TRBJ2-3; TRBD1 might be the D (5 bases). The receptor was isolated from a woman aged 40 to 50 in good health and CMV-seropositive. In nucleotides, the CDR3 is TGTGCCCTACAGGACACCACAGATACGCAGTATTTT. As protein: CALQDTTDTQYF.